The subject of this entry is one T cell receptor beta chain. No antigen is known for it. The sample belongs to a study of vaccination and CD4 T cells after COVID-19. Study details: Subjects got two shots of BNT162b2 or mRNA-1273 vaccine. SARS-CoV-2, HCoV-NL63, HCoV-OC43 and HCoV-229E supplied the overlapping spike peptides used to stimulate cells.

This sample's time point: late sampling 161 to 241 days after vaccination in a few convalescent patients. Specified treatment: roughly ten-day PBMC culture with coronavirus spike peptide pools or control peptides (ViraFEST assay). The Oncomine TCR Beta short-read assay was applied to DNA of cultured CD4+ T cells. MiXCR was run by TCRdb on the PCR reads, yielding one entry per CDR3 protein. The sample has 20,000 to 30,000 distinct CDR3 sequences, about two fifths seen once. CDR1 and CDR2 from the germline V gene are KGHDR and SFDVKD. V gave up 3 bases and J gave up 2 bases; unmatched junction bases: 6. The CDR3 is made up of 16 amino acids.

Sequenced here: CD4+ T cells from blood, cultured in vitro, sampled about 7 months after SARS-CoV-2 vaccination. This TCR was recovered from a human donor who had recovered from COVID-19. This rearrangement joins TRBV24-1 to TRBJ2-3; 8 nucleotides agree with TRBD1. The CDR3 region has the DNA TGTGCCACCAGTGATCCCGGGACAGGTCCCACAGATACGCAGTATTTT. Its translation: CATSDPGTGPTDTQYF.